This TCR beta chain was recorded in a study of PD-L1 blockade in urothelial cancer. Locally advanced or metastatic urothelial carcinoma affected the patients. Here immunoSEQ multiplex PCR was the method, and the copy in TCRdb shows in-frame clones only, minus some. The sample has more than 50,000 clones, roughly four fifths seen once. Germline V gene lookup returns CDR1 SEHNR and CDR2 FQNEAQ (reference sequence). V lost 0 bases to trimming and J lost 7 bases, with 12 bases between them. The CDR3 consists of 15 residues. Material: PBMCs, obtained around atezolizumab (anti-PD-L1) treatment. This receptor was taken from a man between 65 and 85 years old with urothelial cancer. The chain links TRBV7-9 to TRBJ1-4, with TRBD1 as a possible D gene (6 bases). The CDR3 sequence is CASSLAYREVEKLFF. CDR3 DNA sequence: TGTGCCAGCAGCTTAGCGTACAGGGAAGTTGAAAAACTGTTTTTT.